A selection of T cell receptor beta chains follows, all from one sample in a study of blood T cell repertoires in COVID-19. Method: immunoSEQ multiplex PCR; TCRdb's copy keeps in-frame clones and lacks some. The sample has about 150,000 clones; about three quarters are singletons. The material sequenced was peripheral blood. These receptors all stem from an elderly man with acute or convalescent COVID-19. Each CDR3 is given with its conserved first and last residue. Fields, in order: clone size, D gene, V gene, J gene, CDR3 DNA, CDR3 protein. A D gene is named only where the DNA matches it firmly. Expanded clones are given a class, and other clones once, few, many or no size at all.

NA	TRBD2	TRBV6-5	TRBJ2-2	TGTGCCAGCAGGGCTAGCGGGGGCACCGGGGAGCTGTTTTTT	CASRASGGTGELFF
NA	NA	TRBV10-3	TRBJ2-6	TGTGCCATCAGTGAATTAGGAGGGAGCTCTGGGGCCAACGTCCTGACTTTC	CAISELGGSSGANVLTF
NA	NA	TRBV28	TRBJ1-4	TGTGCCAGCAGCCCAACCCAGGGTGAAAAACTGTTTTTT	CASSPTQGEKLFF
few	NA	TRBV6-2/TRBV6-3	TRBJ1-1	TGTGCCAGCAGTTACTCCGAGGGGGTCGGAAACACTGAAGCTTTCTTT	CASSYSEGVGNTEAFF
NA	TRBD2	TRBV7-6	TRBJ2-5	TGTGCCAGCAGCCTTAGCGGGTCTGCTAGCGGGGCAGAGACCCAGTACTTC	CASSLSGSASGAETQYF
NA	TRBD1	TRBV11-2	TRBJ1-5	TGTGCCAGCAGCCCAGCGACAGGGGCATATAGCAATCAGCCCCAGCATTTT	CASSPATGAYSNQPQHF
NA	NA	TRBV5-1	TRBJ2-5	TGCGCCAGCAGTCCGGGGATAGCGGAAGAGACCCAGTACTTC	CASSPGIAEETQYF
NA	TRBD1	TRBV11-2	TRBJ1-2	TGTGCCAGCAGCTTAGATCGGACAGGGGGCCTGTATGGCTACACCTTC	CASSLDRTGGLYGYTF
NA	TRBD1	TRBV10-2	TRBJ1-5	TGCGCCAGCAGCGAAGGGACAGTCCAGCCCCAGCATTTT	CASSEGTVQPQHF
NA	NA	TRBV19	TRBJ2-6	TGTGCCAGTATATCCAGGGTTTACGGGGCCAACGTCCTGACTTTC	CASISRVYGANVLTF
NA	NA	TRBV7-2	TRBJ2-7	TGTGCCAGCAGCTTAGGAAAACAACTACGCTCCTACGAGCAGTACTTC	CASSLGKQLRSYEQYF
many	NA	TRBV10-2	TRBJ1-2	TGCGCCAGCAGCGCCATCCAGGGATTTAATGGCTACACCTTC	CASSAIQGFNGYTF
NA	NA	TRBV6-5	TRBJ1-6	TGTGCCAGCAGGAACGGGGGATCACCCCTCCACTTT	CASRNGGSPLHF
NA	NA	TRBV10-3	TRBJ2-6	TGTGCCATCAGTGAGCCAGCGACAGGCCTGGCTGGGGCCAACGTCCTGACTTTC	CAISEPATGLAGANVLTF
NA	TRBD1	TRBV10-3	TRBJ2-1	TGTGCCATCAGGACGGACAGGGACAATGAGCAGTTCTTC	CAIRTDRDNEQFF